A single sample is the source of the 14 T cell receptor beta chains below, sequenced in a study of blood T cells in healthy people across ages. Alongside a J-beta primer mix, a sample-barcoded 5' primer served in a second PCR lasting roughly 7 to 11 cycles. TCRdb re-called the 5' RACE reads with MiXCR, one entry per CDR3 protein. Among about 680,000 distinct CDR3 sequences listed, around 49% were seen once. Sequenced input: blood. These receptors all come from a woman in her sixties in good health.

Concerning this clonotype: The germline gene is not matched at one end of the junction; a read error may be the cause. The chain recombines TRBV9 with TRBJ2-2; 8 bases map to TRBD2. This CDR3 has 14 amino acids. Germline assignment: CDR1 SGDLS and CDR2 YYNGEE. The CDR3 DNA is TGTGCCAACAGCGTAGGAAGCGGGAGTGGGGAGCTGTTTTTT. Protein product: CANSVGSGSGELFF.

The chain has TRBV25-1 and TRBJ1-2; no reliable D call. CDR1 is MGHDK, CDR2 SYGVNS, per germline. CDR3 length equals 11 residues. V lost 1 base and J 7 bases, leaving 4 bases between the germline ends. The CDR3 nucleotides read TGTGCCAGCAGTGAATCCGTTGGCTACACCTTC. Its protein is CASSESVGYTF.

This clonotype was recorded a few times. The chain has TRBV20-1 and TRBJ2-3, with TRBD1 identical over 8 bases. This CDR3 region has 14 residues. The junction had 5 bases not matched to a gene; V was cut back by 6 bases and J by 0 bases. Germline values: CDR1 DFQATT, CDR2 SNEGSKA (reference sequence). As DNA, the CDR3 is TGCAGTGCCAGACAGGGGTTGAGCACAGATACGCAGTATTTT. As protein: CSARQGLSTDTQYF.

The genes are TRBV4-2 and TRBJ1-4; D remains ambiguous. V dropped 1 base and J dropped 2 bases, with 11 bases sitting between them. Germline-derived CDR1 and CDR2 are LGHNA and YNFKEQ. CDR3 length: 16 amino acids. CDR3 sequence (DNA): TGTGCCAGCAGCCAAGTAGTCGGGGAGACTAATGAAAAACTGTTTTTT. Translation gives CASSQVVGETNEKLFF.

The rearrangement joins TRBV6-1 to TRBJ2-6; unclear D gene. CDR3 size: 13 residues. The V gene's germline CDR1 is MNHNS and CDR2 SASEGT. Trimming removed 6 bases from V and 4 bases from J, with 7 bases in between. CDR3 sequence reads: CASRVNGANVLTF. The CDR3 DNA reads TGTGCCAGCAGGGTTAACGGGGCCAACGTCCTGACTTTC.

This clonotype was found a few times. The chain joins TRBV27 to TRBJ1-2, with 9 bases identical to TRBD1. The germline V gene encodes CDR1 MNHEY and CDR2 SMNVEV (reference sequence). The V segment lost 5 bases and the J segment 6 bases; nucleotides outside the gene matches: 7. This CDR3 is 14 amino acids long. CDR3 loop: CASSRGNRGHGYTF. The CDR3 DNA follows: TGTGCCAGCAGTCGGGGGAACAGGGGGCATGGCTACACCTTC.

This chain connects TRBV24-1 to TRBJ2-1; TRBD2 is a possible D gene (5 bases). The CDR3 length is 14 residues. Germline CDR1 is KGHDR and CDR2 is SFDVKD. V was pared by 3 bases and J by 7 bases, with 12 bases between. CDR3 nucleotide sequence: TGTGCCACCAGTGATCCTGGCGGCGGGAATGAGCAGTTCTTC. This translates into CATSDPGGGNEQFF.

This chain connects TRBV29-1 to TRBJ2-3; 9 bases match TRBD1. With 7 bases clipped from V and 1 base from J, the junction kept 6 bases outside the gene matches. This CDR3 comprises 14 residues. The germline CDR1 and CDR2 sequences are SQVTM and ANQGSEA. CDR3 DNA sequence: TGCAGCGCTGGGACAGGGCGGGGCACAGATACGCAGTATTTT. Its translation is CSAGTGRGTDTQYF.

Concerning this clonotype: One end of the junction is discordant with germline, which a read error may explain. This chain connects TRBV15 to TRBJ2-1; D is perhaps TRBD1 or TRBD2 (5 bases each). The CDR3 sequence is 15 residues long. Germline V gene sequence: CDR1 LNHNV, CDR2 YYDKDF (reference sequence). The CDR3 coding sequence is TGCGCCACCAGCAGATCCGGGACCTCCGTCTTGGAGCAGTTCTTC. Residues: CATSRSGTSVLEQFF.

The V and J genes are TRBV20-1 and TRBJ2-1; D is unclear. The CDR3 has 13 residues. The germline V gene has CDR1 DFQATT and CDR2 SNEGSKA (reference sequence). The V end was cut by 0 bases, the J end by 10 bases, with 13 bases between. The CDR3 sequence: CSARDPYAGEQFF. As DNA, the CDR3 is TGCAGTGCTAGAGATCCGTACGCCGGGGAGCAGTTCTTC.

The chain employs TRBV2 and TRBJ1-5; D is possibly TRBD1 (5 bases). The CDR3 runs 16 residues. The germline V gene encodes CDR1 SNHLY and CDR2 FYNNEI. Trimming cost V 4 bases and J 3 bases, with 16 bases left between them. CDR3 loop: CASSAGQEGSNQPQHF. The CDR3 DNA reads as TGTGCCAGCAGTGCGGGCCAAGAGGGGTCCAATCAGCCCCAGCATTTT.

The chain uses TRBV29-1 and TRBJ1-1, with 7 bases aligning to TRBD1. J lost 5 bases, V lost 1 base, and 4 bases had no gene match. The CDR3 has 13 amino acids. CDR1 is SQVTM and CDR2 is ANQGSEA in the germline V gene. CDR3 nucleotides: TGCAGCGTTGAAGGAGGGGGCGGAACTGAAGCTTTCTTT. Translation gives CSVEGGGGTEAFF.

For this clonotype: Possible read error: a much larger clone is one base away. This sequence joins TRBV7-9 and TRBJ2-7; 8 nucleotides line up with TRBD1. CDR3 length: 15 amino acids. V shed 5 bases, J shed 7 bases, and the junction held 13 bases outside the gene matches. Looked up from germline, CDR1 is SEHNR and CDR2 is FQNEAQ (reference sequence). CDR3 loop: CASSHRDRPANEQYF. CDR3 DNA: TGTGCCAGCAGCCACCGGGACAGGCCAGCCAATGAGCAGTACTTC.

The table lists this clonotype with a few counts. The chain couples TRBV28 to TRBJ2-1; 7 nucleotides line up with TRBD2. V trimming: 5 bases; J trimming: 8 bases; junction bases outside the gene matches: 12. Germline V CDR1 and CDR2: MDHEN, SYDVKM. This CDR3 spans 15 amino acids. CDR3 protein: CASSTRQSRGDEQFF. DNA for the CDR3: TGTGCCAGCAGTACCCGACAGTCCCGGGGGGATGAGCAGTTCTTC.